The table lists the clone carrying this T cell receptor beta chain with a count of one. TCRdb keeps only in-frame clones here, not all; method: immunoSEQ multiplex PCR. Of tens of thousands of clones in the sample, roughly 88% were seen once. This record belongs to a study of blood T cell repertoires in COVID-19. Study in general: The analysed material was cDNA or gDNA that came from T cells, B-cell-depleted T cells, or PBMCs.

The clonotype comes from a man aged 30 to 45 with acute or convalescent COVID-19. Sequencing was carried out using peripheral blood.

CDR3: CASSQGGGGEQFF. CDR3 bases: TGTGCCAGCAGCCAAGGAGGGGGCGGGGAGCAGTTCTTC. The chain is built from TRBV4-2 and TRBJ2-1; 7 bases are shared with TRBD1. V lost 1 base, J lost 10 bases, and 4 bases stayed unmatched. This CDR3 has 13 residues. Germline CDR1 and CDR2: LGHNA and YNFKEQ.